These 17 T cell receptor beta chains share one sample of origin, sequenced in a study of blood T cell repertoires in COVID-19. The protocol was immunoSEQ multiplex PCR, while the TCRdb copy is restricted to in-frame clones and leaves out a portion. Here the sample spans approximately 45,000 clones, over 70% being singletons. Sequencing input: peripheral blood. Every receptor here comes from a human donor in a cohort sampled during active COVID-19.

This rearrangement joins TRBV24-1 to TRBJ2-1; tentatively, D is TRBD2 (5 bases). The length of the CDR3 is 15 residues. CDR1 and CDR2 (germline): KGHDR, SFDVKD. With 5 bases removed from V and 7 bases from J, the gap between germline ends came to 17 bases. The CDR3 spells CATSGAQGRSNEQFF. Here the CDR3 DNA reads TGTGCCACCAGTGGGGCCCAAGGGAGATCAAATGAGCAGTTCTTC.

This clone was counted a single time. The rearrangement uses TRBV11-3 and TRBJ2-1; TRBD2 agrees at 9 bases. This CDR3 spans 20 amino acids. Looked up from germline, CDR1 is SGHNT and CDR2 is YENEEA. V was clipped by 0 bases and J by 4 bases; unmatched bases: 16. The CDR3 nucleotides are TGTGCCAGCAGCTTAGAGTCGGCAGGGAAAGGCGGGAGGGCGTACAATGAGCAGTTCTTC. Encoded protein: CASSLESAGKGGRAYNEQFF.

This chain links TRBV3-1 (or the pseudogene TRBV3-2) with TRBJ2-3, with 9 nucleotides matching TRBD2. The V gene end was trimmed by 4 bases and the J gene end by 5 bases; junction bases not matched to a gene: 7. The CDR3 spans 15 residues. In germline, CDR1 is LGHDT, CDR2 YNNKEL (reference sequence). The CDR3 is CASSPYGGRGDTQYF. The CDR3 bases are TGTGCCAGCAGCCCCTACGGCGGGAGGGGAGATACGCAGTATTTT.

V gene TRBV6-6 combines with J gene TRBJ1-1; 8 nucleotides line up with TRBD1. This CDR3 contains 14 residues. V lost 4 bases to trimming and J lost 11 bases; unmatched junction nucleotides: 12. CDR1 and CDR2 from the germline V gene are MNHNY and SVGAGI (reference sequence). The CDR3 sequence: CASSSHQGAQLAFF. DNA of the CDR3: TGTGCCAGCAGTTCCCATCAGGGGGCGCAATTGGCTTTCTTT.

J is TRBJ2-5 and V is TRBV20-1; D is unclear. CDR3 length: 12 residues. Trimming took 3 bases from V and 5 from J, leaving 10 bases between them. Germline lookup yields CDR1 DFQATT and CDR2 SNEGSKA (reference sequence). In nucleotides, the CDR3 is TGCAGTGCTAGTCCCAGGATGGAGACCCAGTACTTC. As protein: CSASPRMETQYF.

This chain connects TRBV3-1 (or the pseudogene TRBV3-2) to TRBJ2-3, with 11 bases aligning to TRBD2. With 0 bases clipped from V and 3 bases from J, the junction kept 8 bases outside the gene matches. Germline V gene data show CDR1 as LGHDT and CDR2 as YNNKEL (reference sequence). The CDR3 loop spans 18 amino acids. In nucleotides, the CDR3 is TGTGCCAGCAGCCAAGAGGGTCTAGCGGGAGGTGGGACAGATACGCAGTATTTT. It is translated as CASSQEGLAGGGTDTQYF.

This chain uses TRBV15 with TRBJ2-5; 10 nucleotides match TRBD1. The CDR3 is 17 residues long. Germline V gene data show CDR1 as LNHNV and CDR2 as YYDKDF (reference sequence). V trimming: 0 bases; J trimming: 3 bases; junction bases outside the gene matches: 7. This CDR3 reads CATSRDYLGQGKETQYF. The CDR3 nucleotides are TGTGCCACCAGCAGAGATTATTTGGGACAGGGGAAAGAGACCCAGTACTTC.

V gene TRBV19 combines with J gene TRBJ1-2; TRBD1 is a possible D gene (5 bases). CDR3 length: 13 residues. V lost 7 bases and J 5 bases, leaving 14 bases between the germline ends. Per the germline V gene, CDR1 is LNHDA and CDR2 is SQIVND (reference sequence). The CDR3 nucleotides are TGTGCCAGTACCCCGACAGCTAGGTATGGCTACACCTTC. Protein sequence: CASTPTARYGYTF.

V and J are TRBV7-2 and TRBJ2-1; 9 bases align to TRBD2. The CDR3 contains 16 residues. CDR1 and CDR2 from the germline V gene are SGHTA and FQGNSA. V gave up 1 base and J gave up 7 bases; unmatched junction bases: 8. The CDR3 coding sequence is TGTGCCAGCAGCTTAGTCTGGCGGGAGGGCCGTAATGAGCAGTTCTTC. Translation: CASSLVWREGRNEQFF.

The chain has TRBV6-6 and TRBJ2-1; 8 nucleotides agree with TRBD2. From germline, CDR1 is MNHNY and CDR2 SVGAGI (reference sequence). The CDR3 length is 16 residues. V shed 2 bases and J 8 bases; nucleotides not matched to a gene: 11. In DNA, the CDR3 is TGTGCCAGCAGTTACGGTACAGCGGGAGAGTCCTATGAGCAGTTCTTC. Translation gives CASSYGTAGESYEQFF.

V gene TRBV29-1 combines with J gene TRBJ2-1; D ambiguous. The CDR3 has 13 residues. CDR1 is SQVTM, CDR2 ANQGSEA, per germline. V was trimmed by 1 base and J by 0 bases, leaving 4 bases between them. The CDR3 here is CSVEGSSYNEQFF. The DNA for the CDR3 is TGCAGCGTTGAAGGGAGCTCCTACAATGAGCAGTTCTTC.

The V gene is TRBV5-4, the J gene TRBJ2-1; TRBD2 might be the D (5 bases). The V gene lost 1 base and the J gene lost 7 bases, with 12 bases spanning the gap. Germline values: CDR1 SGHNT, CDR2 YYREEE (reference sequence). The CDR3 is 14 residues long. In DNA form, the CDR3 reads TGTGCCAGCAGCTTGAGGCTAGCAGTAAATGAGCAGTTCTTC. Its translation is CASSLRLAVNEQFF.

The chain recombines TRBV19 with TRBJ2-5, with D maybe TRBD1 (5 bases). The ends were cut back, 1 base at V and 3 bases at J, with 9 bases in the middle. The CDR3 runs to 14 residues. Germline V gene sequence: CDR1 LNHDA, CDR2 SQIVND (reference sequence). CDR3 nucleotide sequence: TGTGCCAGTAGTATAGGGACAAGTAAAGAGACCCAGTACTTC. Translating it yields CASSIGTSKETQYF.

DNA for the CDR3: TGTGCTCACGCGCCGGACAGGGGCGCCTATGGCTACACCTTC. Translating it yields CAHAPDRGAYGYTF. This sequence joins TRBV30 and TRBJ1-2, with TRBD1 identical over 9 bases. The CDR3 spans 14 residues. Per germline, CDR1 GTSNPN and CDR2 SVGIG (reference sequence).

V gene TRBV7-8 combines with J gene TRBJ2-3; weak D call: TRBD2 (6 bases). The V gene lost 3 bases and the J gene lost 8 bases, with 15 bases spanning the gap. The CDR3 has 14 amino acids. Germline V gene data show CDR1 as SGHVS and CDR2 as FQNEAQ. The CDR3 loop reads CASSLGGLASTQYF. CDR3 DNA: TGTGCCAGCAGCTTGGGCGGGCTAGCGAGTACGCAGTATTTT.

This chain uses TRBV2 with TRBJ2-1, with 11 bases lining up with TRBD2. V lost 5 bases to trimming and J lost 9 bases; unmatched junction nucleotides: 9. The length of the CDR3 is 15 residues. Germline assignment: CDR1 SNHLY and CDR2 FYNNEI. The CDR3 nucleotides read TGTGCCAGCAGTCTTAGGACTAGCGGGTGGGCTGAGCAGTTCTTC. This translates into CASSLRTSGWAEQFF. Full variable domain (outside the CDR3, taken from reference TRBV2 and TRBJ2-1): EPEVTQTPSHQVTQMGQEVILRCVPISNHLYFYWYRQILGQKVEFLVSFYNNEISEKSEIFDDQFSVERPDGSNFTLKIRSTKLEDSAMYFCASSLRTSGWAEQFFGPGTRLTVL.

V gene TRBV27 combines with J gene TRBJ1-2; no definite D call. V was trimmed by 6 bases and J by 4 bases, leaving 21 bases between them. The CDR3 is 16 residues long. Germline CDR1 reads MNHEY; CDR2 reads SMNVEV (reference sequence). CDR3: CASSPIGGFKGYGYTF. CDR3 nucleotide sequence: TGTGCCAGCAGCCCGATTGGAGGGTTCAAAGGCTATGGCTACACCTTC.